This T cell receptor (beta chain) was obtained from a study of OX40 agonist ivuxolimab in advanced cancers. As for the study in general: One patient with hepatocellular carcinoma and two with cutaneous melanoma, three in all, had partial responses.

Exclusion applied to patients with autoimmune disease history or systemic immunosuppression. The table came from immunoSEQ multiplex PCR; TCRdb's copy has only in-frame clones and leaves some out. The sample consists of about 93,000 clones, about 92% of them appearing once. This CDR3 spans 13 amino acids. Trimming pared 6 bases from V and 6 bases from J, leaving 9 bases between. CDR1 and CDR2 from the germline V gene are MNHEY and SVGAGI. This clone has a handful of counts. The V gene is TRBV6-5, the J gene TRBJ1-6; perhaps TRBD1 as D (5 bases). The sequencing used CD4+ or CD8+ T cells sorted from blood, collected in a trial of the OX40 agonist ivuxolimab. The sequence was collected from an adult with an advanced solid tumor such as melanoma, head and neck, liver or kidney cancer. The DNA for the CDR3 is TGTGCCAGCAGGCGGGGGGTTAATTCACCCCTCCACTTT. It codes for CASRRGVNSPLHF.